This TCR beta chain was observed in a study of cytomegalovirus exposure and HLA in healthy donors. The CDR3 length is 15 residues. With 60 Vbeta and 13 Jbeta primers, the PCR was carried out. Repertoires were generated with immunoSEQ multiplex PCR, while TCRdb's copy carries only in-frame clones and drops some. The sample consists of roughly 160,000 clones, less than 85% of them appearing once. The table lists this clone with a few counts. The rearrangement uses TRBV21-1 and TRBJ1-5; TRBD1 reflects the table's D call only, with no check against the DNA. TRBV21-1 is a known pseudogene. The receptor was derived from a man in his 60s in good health and CMV-seronegative. What was sequenced was PBMCs. The CDR3 coding sequence is TGTGCCAGCGGGTGGACTGGACAGGGCAATCAGCCCCAGCATTTT. Translating gives CASGWTGQGNQPQHF.